The 3 T cell receptor beta chains given below trace back to one sample, sequenced in a study of technical replicates of blood from a handful of donors. Using immunoSEQ multiplex PCR, the repertoire was profiled, and TCRdb retains in-frame clones only, with some absent. There are around 72,000 clones in the sample; around 94% occur only once, and about 0.4% lies in the top ten. Sequencing was performed on T cells isolated from PBMCs. The receptors were gathered from a human donor in good health.

Only one count was recorded for this clone. The CDR3 DNA reads TGCAGCGTTGCCACCCAGGATGAGCAGTTCTTC. This encodes CSVATQDEQFF. The chain employs TRBV29-1 and TRBJ2-1; no firm D call. CDR3 length: 11 amino acids. The V end lost 4 bases, the J end lost 8 bases, and 9 bases lay between the germline ends. Germline CDR1 and CDR2: SQVTM and ANQGSEA.

The rearrangement links TRBV27 to TRBJ2-7; D perhaps matches TRBD2 (5 bases). The ends were cut back, 5 bases at V and 7 bases at J, with 18 bases in the middle. Germline V CDR1 and CDR2: MNHEY, SMNVEV (reference sequence). There are 14 residues in the CDR3. The CDR3 nucleotides are TGTGCCAGCAGTCCCACCCCTAGCAGTATAGAGCAGTACTTC. This translates into CASSPTPSSIEQYF.

This clone has more than one count but fewer than ten. The rearrangement joins TRBV4-2 to TRBJ2-7, with D possibly matching TRBD2 (5 bases). The CDR3 is 15 residues long. Germline V gene sequence: CDR1 LGHNA, CDR2 YNFKEQ. V lost 0 bases to trimming and J lost 5 bases, with 14 bases between them. CDR3 sequence (DNA): TGTGCCAGCAGCCAAGAGGGGAGACCTATCGACGAGCAGTACTTC. It translates to CASSQEGRPIDEQYF.